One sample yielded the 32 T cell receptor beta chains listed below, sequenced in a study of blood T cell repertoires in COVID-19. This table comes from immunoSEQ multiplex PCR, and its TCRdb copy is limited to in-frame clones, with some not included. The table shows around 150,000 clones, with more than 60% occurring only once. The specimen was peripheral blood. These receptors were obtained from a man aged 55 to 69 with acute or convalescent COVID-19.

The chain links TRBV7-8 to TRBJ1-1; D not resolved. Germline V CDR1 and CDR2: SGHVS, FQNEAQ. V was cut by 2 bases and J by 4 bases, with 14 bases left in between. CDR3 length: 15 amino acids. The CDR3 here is CASSLLGGLVTEAFF. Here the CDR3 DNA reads TGTGCCAGCAGCTTACTTGGAGGATTGGTCACTGAAGCTTTCTTT.

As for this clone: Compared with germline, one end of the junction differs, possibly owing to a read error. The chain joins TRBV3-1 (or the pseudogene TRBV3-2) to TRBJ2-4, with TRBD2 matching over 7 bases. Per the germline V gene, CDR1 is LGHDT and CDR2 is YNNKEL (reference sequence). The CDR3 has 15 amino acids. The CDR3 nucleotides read TGTGCCAGCAGGCAAGGGACTATAGCCAAAAACATTCAGTACTTC. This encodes CASRQGTIAKNIQYF.

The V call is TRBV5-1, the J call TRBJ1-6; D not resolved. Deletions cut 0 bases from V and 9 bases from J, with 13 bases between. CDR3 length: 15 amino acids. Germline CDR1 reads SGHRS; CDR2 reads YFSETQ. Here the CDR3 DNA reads TGCGCCAGCAGCTTGGAGGGAGTGATACGTTCACCCCTCCACTTT. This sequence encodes CASSLEGVIRSPLHF.

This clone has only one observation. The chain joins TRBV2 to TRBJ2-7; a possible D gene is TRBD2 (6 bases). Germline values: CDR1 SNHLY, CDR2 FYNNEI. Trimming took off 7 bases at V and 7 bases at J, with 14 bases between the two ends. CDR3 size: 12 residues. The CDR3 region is CASTEGPGEQYF. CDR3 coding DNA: TGTGCCAGCACGGAGGGACCCGGGGAGCAGTACTTC.

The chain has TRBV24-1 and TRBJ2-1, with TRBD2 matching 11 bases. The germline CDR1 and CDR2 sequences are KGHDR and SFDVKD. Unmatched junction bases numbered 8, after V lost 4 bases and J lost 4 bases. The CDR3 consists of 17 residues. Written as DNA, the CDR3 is TGTGCCACCAGTGACTATAATAGCGGGGGGGGATACAATGAGCAGTTCTTC. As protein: CATSDYNSGGGYNEQFF.

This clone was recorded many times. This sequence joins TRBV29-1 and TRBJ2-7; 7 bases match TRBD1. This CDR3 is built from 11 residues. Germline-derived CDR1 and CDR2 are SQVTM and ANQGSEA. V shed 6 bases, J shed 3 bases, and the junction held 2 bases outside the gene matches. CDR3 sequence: CSVGQDYEQYF. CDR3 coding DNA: TGCAGCGTCGGACAGGACTACGAGCAGTACTTC.

CDR3 in DNA: TGTGCCAGCAGGCCTCTAGCGGTCAGCTACAATGAGCAGTTCTTC. This translates into CASRPLAVSYNEQFF. The chain couples TRBV6-5 to TRBJ2-1; 7 bases align to TRBD2. The CDR3 sequence is 15 residues long. With 6 bases clipped from V and 3 bases from J, the junction kept 8 bases outside the gene matches. The germline CDR1 and CDR2 sequences are MNHEY and SVGAGI.

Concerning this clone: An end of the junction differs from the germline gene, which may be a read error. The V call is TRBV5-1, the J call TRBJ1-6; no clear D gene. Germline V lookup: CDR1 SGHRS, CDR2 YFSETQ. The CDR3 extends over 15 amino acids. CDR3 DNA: TGCGCCAGCAGCTTGGAACAGAGGGCAAATTCCCCCCTCCACTTT. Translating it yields CASSLEQRANSPLHF.

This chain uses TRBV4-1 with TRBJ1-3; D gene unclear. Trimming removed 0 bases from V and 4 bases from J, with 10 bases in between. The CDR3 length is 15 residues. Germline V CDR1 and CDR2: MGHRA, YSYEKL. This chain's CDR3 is CASSQEARGGNTIYF. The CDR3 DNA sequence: TGCGCCAGCAGCCAAGAAGCAAGAGGGGGAAACACCATATATTTT.

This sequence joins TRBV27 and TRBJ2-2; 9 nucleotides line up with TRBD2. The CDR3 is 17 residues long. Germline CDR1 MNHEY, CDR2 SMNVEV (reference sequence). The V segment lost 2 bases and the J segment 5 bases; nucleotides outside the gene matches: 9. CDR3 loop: CASSLIMVAGDTGELFF. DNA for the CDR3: TGTGCCAGCAGTTTAATAATGGTAGCGGGGGATACCGGGGAGCTGTTTTTT.

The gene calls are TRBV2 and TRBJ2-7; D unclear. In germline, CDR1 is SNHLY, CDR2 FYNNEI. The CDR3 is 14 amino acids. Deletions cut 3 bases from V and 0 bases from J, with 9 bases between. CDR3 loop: CASSEAFHSYEQYF. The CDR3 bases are TGTGCCAGCAGTGAGGCTTTCCACTCCTACGAGCAGTACTTC.

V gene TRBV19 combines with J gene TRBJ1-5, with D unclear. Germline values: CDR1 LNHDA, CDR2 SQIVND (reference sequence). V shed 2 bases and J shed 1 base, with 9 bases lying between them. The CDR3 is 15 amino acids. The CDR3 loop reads CASSIFGESNQPQHF. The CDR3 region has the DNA TGTGCCAGTAGTATATTTGGTGAGAGCAATCAGCCCCAGCATTTT.

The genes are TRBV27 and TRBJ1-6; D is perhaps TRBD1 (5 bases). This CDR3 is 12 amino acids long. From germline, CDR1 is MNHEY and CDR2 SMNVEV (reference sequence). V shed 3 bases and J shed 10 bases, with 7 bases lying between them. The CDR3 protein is CASSLGRSPLHF. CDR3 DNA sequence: TGTGCCAGCAGTTTGGGGCGATCACCCCTCCACTTT.

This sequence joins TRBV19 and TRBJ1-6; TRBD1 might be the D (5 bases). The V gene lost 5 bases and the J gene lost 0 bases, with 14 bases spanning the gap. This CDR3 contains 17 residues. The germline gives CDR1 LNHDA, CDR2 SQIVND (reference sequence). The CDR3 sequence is CASSGGALSSYNSPLHF. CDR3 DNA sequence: TGTGCCAGTAGTGGAGGGGCCCTGAGCTCCTATAATTCACCCCTCCACTTT.

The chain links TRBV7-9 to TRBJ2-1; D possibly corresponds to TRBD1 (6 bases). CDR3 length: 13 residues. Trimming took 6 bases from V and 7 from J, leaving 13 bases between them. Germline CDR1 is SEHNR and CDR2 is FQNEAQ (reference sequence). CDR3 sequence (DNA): TGTGCCAGCAGTCCACAGGGTGGGAATGAGCAGTTCTTC. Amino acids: CASSPQGGNEQFF. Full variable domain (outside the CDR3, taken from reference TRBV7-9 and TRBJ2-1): DTGVSQNPRHKITKRGQNVTFRCDPISEHNRLYWYRQTLGQGPEFLTYFQNEAQLEKSRLLSDRFSAERPKGSFSTLEIQRTEQGDSAMYLCASSPQGGNEQFFGPGTRLTVL.

The DNA for the CDR3 is TGTGCCAGCAGTTTACTCAGGGCCGAGCAGTACTTC. Translation gives CASSLLRAEQYF. This chain connects TRBV2 to TRBJ2-7; D is perhaps TRBD1 (5 bases). The germline V gene encodes CDR1 SNHLY and CDR2 FYNNEI. Between the trimmed V and J ends, which lost 5 bases and 6 bases, there was a span of 11 bases. CDR3 length equals 12 residues.

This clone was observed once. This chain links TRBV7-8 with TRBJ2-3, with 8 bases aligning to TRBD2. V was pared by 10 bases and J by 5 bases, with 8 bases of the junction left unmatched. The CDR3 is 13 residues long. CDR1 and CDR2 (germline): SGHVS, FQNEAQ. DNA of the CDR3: TGTGCCACCGCGGGGGGCCAGGGAGATACGCAGTATTTT. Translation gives CATAGGQGDTQYF.

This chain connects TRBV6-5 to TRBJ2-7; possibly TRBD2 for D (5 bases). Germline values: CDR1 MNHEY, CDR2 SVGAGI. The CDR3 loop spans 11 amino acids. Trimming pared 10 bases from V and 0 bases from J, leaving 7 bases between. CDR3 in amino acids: CATRDSYEQYF. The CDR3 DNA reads TGTGCCACCCGGGACTCCTACGAGCAGTACTTC.

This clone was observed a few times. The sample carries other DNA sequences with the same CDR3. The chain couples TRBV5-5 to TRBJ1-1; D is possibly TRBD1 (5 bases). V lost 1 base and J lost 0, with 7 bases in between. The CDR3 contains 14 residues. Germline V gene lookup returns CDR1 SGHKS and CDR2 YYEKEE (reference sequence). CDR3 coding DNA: TGTGCCAGCAGCTTGACAGGCCTGAACACTGAAGCTTTCTTT. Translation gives CASSLTGLNTEAFF.

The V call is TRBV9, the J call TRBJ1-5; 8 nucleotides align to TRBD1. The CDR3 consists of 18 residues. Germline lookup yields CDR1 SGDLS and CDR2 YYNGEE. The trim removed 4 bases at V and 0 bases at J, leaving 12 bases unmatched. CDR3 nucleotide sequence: TGTGCCAGCAGCCCAGAGGACAGGGACGCTTTTAGCAATCAGCCCCAGCATTTT. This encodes CASSPEDRDAFSNQPQHF.

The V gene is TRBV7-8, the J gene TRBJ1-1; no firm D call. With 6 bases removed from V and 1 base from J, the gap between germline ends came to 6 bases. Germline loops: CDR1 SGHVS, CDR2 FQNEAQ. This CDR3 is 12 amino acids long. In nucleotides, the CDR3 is TGTGCCAGCAGTCGACGGAACACTGAAGCTTTCTTT. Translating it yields CASSRRNTEAFF.

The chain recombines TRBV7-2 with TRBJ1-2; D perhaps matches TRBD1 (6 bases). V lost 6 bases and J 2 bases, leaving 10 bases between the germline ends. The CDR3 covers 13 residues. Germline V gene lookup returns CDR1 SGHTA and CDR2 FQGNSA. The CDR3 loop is CASSRDKNYGYTF. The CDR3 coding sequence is TGTGCCAGCAGTCGGGACAAAAACTATGGCTACACCTTC.

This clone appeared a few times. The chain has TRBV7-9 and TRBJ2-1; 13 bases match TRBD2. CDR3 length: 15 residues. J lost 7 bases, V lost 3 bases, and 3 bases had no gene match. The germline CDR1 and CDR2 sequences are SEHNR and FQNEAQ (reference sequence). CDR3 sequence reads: CASSLTSGGFNEQFF. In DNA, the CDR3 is TGTGCCAGCAGCTTGACTAGCGGGGGGTTTAATGAGCAGTTCTTC.

This CDR3 is CASRGESSYNSPLHF. The CDR3 DNA is TGTGCCAGTAGAGGGGAAAGCTCCTATAATTCACCCCTCCACTTT. This chain joins TRBV19 and TRBJ1-6; weak D call: TRBD1 (5 bases). The CDR3 spans 15 residues. V lost 6 bases and J 0 bases, leaving 9 bases between the germline ends. The V gene's germline CDR1 is LNHDA and CDR2 SQIVND (reference sequence).

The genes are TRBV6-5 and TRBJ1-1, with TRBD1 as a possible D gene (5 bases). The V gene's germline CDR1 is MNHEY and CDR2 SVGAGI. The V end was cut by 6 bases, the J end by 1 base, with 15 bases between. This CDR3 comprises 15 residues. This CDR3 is CASRLDSNKNTEAFF. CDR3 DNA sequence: TGTGCCAGCAGATTAGACAGTAACAAGAACACTGAAGCTTTCTTT.

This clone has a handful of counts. As DNA, the CDR3 is TGTGCCAGCAGCTCCAGGACAGGCATGAACACTGAAGCTTTCTTT. It is translated as CASSSRTGMNTEAFF. The V gene is TRBV7-3, the J gene TRBJ1-1, with 7 bases lining up with TRBD1. The trim removed 4 bases at V and 0 bases at J, leaving 5 bases unmatched. This CDR3 contains 15 residues. CDR1 and CDR2 (germline): SGHTA, FQGTGA.

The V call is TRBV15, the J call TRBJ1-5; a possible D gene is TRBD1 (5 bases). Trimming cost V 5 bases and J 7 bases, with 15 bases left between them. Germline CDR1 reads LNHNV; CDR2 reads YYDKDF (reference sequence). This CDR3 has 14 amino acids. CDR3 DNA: TGTGCCACCAGCTCGGATCAGGGAGGGCAGCCCCAGCATTTT. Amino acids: CATSSDQGGQPQHF.

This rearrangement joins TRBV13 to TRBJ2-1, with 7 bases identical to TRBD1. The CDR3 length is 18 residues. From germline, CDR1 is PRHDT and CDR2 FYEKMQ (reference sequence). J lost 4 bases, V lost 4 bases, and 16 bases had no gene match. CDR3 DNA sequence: TGTGCCAGCAGCTCAGATTCGACGACAGGGAATGGGTACAATGAGCAGTTCTTC. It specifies CASSSDSTTGNGYNEQFF.

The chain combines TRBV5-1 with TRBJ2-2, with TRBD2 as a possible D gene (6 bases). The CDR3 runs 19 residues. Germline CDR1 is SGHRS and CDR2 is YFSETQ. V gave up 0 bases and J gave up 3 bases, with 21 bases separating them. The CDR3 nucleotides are TGCGCCAGCAGCTTGGCCCTAGGGGACTCCCGCCTCGACACCGGGGAGCTGTTTTTT. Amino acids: CASSLALGDSRLDTGELFF.

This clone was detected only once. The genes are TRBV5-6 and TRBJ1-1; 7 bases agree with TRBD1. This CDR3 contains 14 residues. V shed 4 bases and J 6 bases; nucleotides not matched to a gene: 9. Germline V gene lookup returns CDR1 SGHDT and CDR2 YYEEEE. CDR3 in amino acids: CASSLLTGIPEAFF. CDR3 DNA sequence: TGTGCCAGCAGCCTACTGACAGGGATCCCTGAAGCTTTCTTT.

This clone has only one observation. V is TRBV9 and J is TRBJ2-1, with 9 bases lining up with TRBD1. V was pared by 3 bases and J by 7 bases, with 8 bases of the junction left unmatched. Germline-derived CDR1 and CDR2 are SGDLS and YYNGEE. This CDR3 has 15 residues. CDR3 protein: CASSAEQGAWNEQFF. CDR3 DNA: TGTGCCAGCAGCGCAGAACAGGGGGCATGGAATGAGCAGTTCTTC.

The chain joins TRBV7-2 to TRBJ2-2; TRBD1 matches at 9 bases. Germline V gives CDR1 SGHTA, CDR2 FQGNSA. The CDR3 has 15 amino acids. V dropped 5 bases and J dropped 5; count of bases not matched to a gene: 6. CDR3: CASSEQGAGTGELFF. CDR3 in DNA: TGTGCCAGCAGCGAACAGGGGGCCGGTACCGGGGAGCTGTTTTTT.